This T cell receptor beta chain was profiled in a study of T-cell memory formation after mild COVID-19. After 5'RACE with constant-segment primers, TCR alpha and TCR beta cDNA libraries carrying sample barcodes and UMIs were obtained. Each CDR3 protein is one row after TCRdb ran MiXCR on the 5' RACE reads. Here the sample spans 250,000 to 300,000 distinct CDR3 sequences, 15% to 20% being singletons. The germline V gene has CDR1 SGHTA and CDR2 FQGTGA. This CDR3 spans 15 amino acids. V gave up 5 bases and J gave up 2 bases, with 13 bases separating them. The sample holds many counts of this clonotype. Its antigen remains unidentified. Whole-study results and caveats: Clones contracting day 15 to 85 were balanced CD4/CD8; later expanders leaned CD4+.

The clonotype comes from a young man who had mild COVID-19 (a few samples of this study predate the infection). Cell type and time point are not known. The chain carries TRBV7-3 and TRBJ1-3; D unclear. The sequencing sample was made of PBMCs or a T cell subset sorted from them (not recorded which). DNA for the CDR3: TGTGCCAGCAGCCCTAATCCCGGCACTGGAAACACCATATATTTT. Its protein is CASSPNPGTGNTIYF.